These T cell receptor beta chains were read from a single sample in a study of T cells in Graves' hyperthyroidism and ophthalmopathy. TCRdb re-analysed the multiplex PCR reads in MiXCR, keeping a single row per CDR3 protein. The sample gives 150,000 to 200,000 distinct CDR3 sequences, over 15% of which show up once; around 29% is in the top ten. Material: blood. All receptors come from a woman between 50 and 59 years old with Graves' hyperthyroidism. The CDR3 runs from the conserved cysteine through the conserved F or W.

CDR3aa: CASSLALTPYEQYF; v_gene: TRBV7-2; j_gene: TRBJ2-7
CDR3aa: CSASRLASGNEQFF; v_gene: TRBV20-1; j_gene: TRBJ2-1
CDR3aa: CASSSQAGSNQPQHF; v_gene: TRBV19; j_gene: TRBJ1-5
CDR3aa: CASSHSLSNTGELFF; v_gene: TRBV9; j_gene: TRBJ2-2
CDR3aa: CASSYIENTEAFF; v_gene: TRBV6-5; j_gene: TRBJ1-1
CDR3aa: CASRKGTAGEQYF; v_gene: TRBV10-1; j_gene: TRBJ2-7
CDR3aa: CASSLERGRNTEAFF; v_gene: TRBV7-9; j_gene: TRBJ1-1
CDR3aa: CASSRGDRGTEAFF; v_gene: TRBV4-2; j_gene: TRBJ1-1
CDR3aa: CASRPRQGSYNEQFF; v_gene: TRBV7-9; j_gene: TRBJ2-1
CDR3aa: CASSVGGLSSQPQHF; v_gene: TRBV9; j_gene: TRBJ1-5
CDR3aa: CANSLSGSGEKLFF; v_gene: TRBV12-3/TRBV12-4; j_gene: TRBJ1-4
CDR3aa: CSARGDSSYEQYF; v_gene: TRBV20-1; j_gene: TRBJ2-7
CDR3aa: CASSEALIRGRGYTF; v_gene: TRBV2; j_gene: TRBJ1-2
CDR3aa: CSASPGYGYTF; v_gene: TRBV20-1; j_gene: TRBJ1-2
CDR3aa: CASSATPWTATNEKLFF; v_gene: TRBV7-9; j_gene: TRBJ1-4
CDR3aa: CAWRQQMNTEAFF; v_gene: TRBV30; j_gene: TRBJ1-1
CDR3aa: CASSLFVRSQETQYF; v_gene: TRBV5-8; j_gene: TRBJ2-5
CDR3aa: CASSPLLSGNTIYF; v_gene: TRBV19; j_gene: TRBJ1-3
CDR3aa: CSARGLLAGGSEQFF; v_gene: TRBV20-1; j_gene: TRBJ2-1
CDR3aa: CASRPWAVLSSYNEQFF; v_gene: TRBV27; j_gene: TRBJ2-1
CDR3aa: CSVAAGGLYNEQFF; v_gene: TRBV29-1; j_gene: TRBJ2-1
CDR3aa: CSAWESYGYTF; v_gene: TRBV29-1; j_gene: TRBJ1-2
CDR3aa: CASSFTGTNYGYTF; v_gene: TRBV28; j_gene: TRBJ1-2
CDR3aa: CASSHPDHQETQYF; v_gene: TRBV12-3/TRBV12-4; j_gene: TRBJ2-5
CDR3aa: CASSSQGTFQPQHF; v_gene: TRBV12-3/TRBV12-4; j_gene: TRBJ1-5
CDR3aa: CASSEGGSGANVLTF; v_gene: TRBV2; j_gene: TRBJ2-6
CDR3aa: CASSDAGLGSVETQYF; v_gene: TRBV5-4; j_gene: TRBJ2-5
CDR3aa: CASSTRQDPYEQYF; v_gene: TRBV9; j_gene: TRBJ2-7